The rows below give T cell receptor beta chains drawn from one sample of a study of blood T cell repertoires in COVID-19. TCRdb keeps only in-frame clones here, not all; method: immunoSEQ multiplex PCR. This table has approximately 51,000 clones, about 90% appearing once. The sample was peripheral blood. Every receptor here comes from a man between 65 and 85 years old with active COVID-19. Both conserved end residues are part of each CDR3. Clone size is shown for a subset of rows, as once, few, many or a class of expanded clone.

length	V	J	size	CDR3
15	TRBV5-5	TRBJ2-7	once	CASSMGTENTYEQYF
15	TRBV27	TRBJ2-5	NA	CARDWDYLTRETQYF
13	TRBV7-9	TRBJ1-2	NA	CASSLEPGQGCTF
15	TRBV10-3	TRBJ1-5	NA	CAIREGQHSNQPQHF
22	TRBV19	TRBJ2-1	NA	CASSTLVFGLAGGKSSYNEQFF
15	TRBV4-2	TRBJ2-1	NA	CASSQDLASYNEQFF
15	TRBV4-1	TRBJ1-6	NA	CASSPGQGAAGALHF
14	TRBV11-2	TRBJ1-1	NA	CASSLIAGGTEAFF
16	TRBV4-3	TRBJ2-4	NA	CASSQATGLAKNIQYF
17	TRBV11-2	TRBJ2-6	NA	CASSLKTGESGANVLTF
15	TRBV19	TRBJ2-5	NA	CASSIGPGIQETQYF
16	TRBV4-2	TRBJ2-1	NA	CASSQDGQGTGNEQFF
15	TRBV9	TRBJ2-7	NA	CASSVGTSGTYEQYF
15	TRBV4-3	TRBJ1-2	NA	CASSQEGGTSYGYTF
15	TRBV7-9	TRBJ2-1	once	CASSLSSGGGNEQFF
15	TRBV4-1	TRBJ2-7	NA	CASSQVEGQGYEQYF
12	TRBV28	TRBJ2-7	NA	CASCSGSYEQYF
19	TRBV19	TRBJ1-5	NA	CASSMGYRQPEYSNQPQHF
15	TRBV4-1	TRBJ2-2	NA	CASKPGATNTGELFF
14	TRBV27	TRBJ2-3	NA	CASATAGNTDTQYF
13	TRBV11-3	TRBJ2-1	once	CASSSDRVNEQFF
12	TRBV27	TRBJ2-1	once	CASIGGNNEQFF
14	TRBV9	TRBJ2-2	NA	CASTLGVSTGELFF
12	TRBV30	TRBJ1-5	NA	CAWGGTGQPQHF
13	TRBV5-6	TRBJ2-3	NA	CASSPTLPDTQYF
16	TRBV7-9	TRBJ2-1	NA	CASSSMGQGLYNEQFF
15	TRBV3-1/TRBV3-2	TRBJ1-6	NA	CASSQDRDRISPLHF
14	TRBV7-9	TRBJ2-5	NA	CASSRQGAEETQYF
15	TRBV5-5	TRBJ2-7	once	CASSFSTSGGSEQYF
13	TRBV6-5	TRBJ2-7	few	CASIRTGGSEQYF
14	TRBV30	TRBJ1-2	NA	CAWGFDILSYGYTF
15	TRBV6-5	TRBJ1-4	NA	CASSYSGTSNEKLFF
14	TRBV15	TRBJ1-2	NA	CATSSSRGFHGYTF
15	TRBV7-9	TRBJ1-4	NA	CASSWGEATNEKLFF
15	TRBV6-5	TRBJ2-2	NA	CASRPGTLNTGELFF
14	TRBV19	TRBJ1-6	NA	CASSEGQGGSPLHF
13	TRBV7-9	TRBJ2-7	NA	CASSLRQGAEQYF
15	TRBV5-1	TRBJ2-5	once	CASSASGGGTETQYF
14	TRBV2	TRBJ2-5	once	CASSDVAGEETQYF
14	TRBV5-1	TRBJ2-3	NA	CASSLAETQGTQYF
17	TRBV3-1/TRBV3-2	TRBJ2-5	NA	CASSQGSSGGSGETQYF
15	TRBV7-9	TRBJ2-3	once	CASSLGFGVTDTQYF
11	TRBV5-1	TRBJ1-2	NA	CASSLGSGYTF
13	TRBV24-1	TRBJ1-5	NA	CAIQKAGNQPQHF
14	TRBV29-1	TRBJ1-2	NA	CSVPTPGQGLGYTF